Following are 25 T cell receptor beta chains from one sample sequenced in a study of blood T cell repertoires in COVID-19. Sequencing was performed with immunoSEQ multiplex PCR; in TCRdb, only in-frame clones are kept and a portion is missing. The table includes about 190,000 clones, 70% to 90% detected once. The sequenced sample was peripheral blood. These receptors originate from a human donor in a cohort sampled during active COVID-19.

This rearrangement joins TRBV7-8 to TRBJ2-7, with TRBD2 matching over 8 bases. The V and J ends lost 4 bases and 3 bases, in that order; junction bases with no gene match: 2. CDR3 length: 13 amino acids. The germline gives CDR1 SGHVS, CDR2 FQNEAQ. In DNA form, the CDR3 reads TGTGCCAGCAGCTGGGCGGGGGGCTACGAGCAGTACTTC. Amino acid sequence: CASSWAGGYEQYF. Together with reference TRBV7-8 and TRBJ2-7, the CDR3 gives the full variable domain: GAGVSQSPRYKVAKRGQDVALRCDPISGHVSLFWYQQALGQGPEFLTYFQNEAQLDKSGLPSDRFFAERPEGSVSTLKIQRTQQEDSAVYLCASSWAGGYEQYFGPGTRLTVT.

This chain links TRBV4-2 with TRBJ2-3, with D perhaps matching TRBD2 (5 bases). Germline V gene sequence: CDR1 LGHNA, CDR2 YNFKEQ. The CDR3 consists of 16 residues. Between the trimmed V and J ends, which lost 1 base and 6 bases, there was a span of 17 bases. CDR3 sequence reads: CASSQGTSGRSDTQYF. The CDR3 DNA reads as TGTGCCAGCAGCCAAGGCACCAGCGGTAGGTCGGATACGCAGTATTTT.

The chain links TRBV7-9 to TRBJ1-4; 7 nucleotides align to TRBD1. Per germline, CDR1 SEHNR and CDR2 FQNEAQ (reference sequence). J lost 4 bases, V lost 5 bases, and 7 bases had no gene match. The CDR3 has 15 amino acids. The CDR3 bases are TGTGCCAGCAGCCCACTGGGACAGTTTAATGAAAAACTGTTTTTT. This encodes CASSPLGQFNEKLFF.

V gene TRBV30 combines with J gene TRBJ2-7, with D unclear. This CDR3 contains 11 residues. Trimming left V 2 bases short and J 5 bases short, with 7 bases between. In germline, CDR1 is GTSNPN, CDR2 SVGIG (reference sequence). The CDR3 protein is CAWSRLNEQYF. CDR3 nucleotide sequence: TGTGCCTGGAGTCGGTTAAACGAGCAGTACTTC.

The chain recombines TRBV5-6 with TRBJ1-5, with D tentatively TRBD1 (6 bases). Looked up from germline, CDR1 is SGHDT and CDR2 is YYEEEE. This CDR3 region has 14 residues. V gave up 0 bases and J gave up 5 bases, with 9 bases separating them. CDR3 nucleotides: TGTGCCAGCAGCTTGGGGACAGATGATCAGCCCCAGCATTTT. It translates to CASSLGTDDQPQHF.

J is TRBJ1-2 and V is TRBV27, with 10 bases fitting TRBD1. Trimming cost V 5 bases and J 4 bases; bases outside gene matches: 7. The length of the CDR3 is 15 residues. Germline V gene sequence: CDR1 MNHEY, CDR2 SMNVEV (reference sequence). In nucleotides, the CDR3 is TGTGCCAGCAGTGCATACCGGGACAGGGGCTATGGCTACACCTTC. It specifies CASSAYRDRGYGYTF.

The chain links TRBV5-8 to TRBJ1-2; tentatively, D is TRBD1 (6 bases). CDR3 length equals 14 residues. Trimming took off 0 bases at V and 2 bases at J, with 8 bases between the two ends. Germline loops: CDR1 SGHTS, CDR2 YDEGEE. In DNA, the CDR3 is TGTGCCAGCAGCTTGGGTCAGGGGAACTATGGCTACACCTTC. It specifies CASSLGQGNYGYTF.

The J gene is TRBJ2-1, the V gene TRBV5-1, with TRBD2 matching over 7 bases. The CDR3 is made up of 16 amino acids. Losses at the gene ends were 1 base for V and 4 bases for J; bases not matched to a gene: 8. Germline V CDR1 and CDR2: SGHRS, YFSETQ. CDR3 loop: CASSLNPSGGYNEQFF. DNA for the CDR3: TGCGCCAGCAGCTTGAACCCTAGCGGAGGATACAATGAGCAGTTCTTC. Based on the CDR3 plus reference TRBV5-1 and TRBJ2-1, the full variable domain is KAGVTQTPRYLIKTRGQQVTLSCSPISGHRSVSWYQQTPGQGLQFLFEYFSETQRNKGNFPGRFSGRQFSNSRSEMNVSTLELGDSALYLCASSLNPSGGYNEQFFGPGTRLTVL.

The CDR3 DNA reads as TGTGCCAGCAGTTACTCGATGGGGGCTTCCTACGAGCAGTACTTC. Its translation: CASSYSMGASYEQYF. V gene TRBV6-2 or TRBV6-3 combines with J gene TRBJ2-7; perhaps TRBD1 as D (6 bases). CDR3 length: 15 amino acids. Trimming pared 0 bases from V and 1 base from J, leaving 10 bases between. The germline V gene has CDR1 MNHEY and CDR2 SVGEGT.

This sequence joins TRBV3-1 (or the pseudogene TRBV3-2) and TRBJ1-3; no reliable D call. The V end lost 2 bases, the J end lost 2 bases, and 7 bases lay between the germline ends. The CDR3 runs 14 residues. Germline V gene lookup returns CDR1 LGHDT and CDR2 YNNKEL (reference sequence). This CDR3 is CASSQQRTGNTIYF. DNA of the CDR3: TGTGCCAGCAGCCAACAGAGGACTGGAAACACCATATATTTT.

The sample holds a few counts of this clone. This chain uses TRBV6-4 with TRBJ1-1, with 8 bases fitting TRBD1. This CDR3 is 13 amino acids long. Germline V gives CDR1 MRHNA, CDR2 SNTAGT. Unmatched junction bases numbered 2, after V lost 4 bases and J lost 4 bases. In DNA form, the CDR3 reads TGTGCCAGCAGTGCTACAGGGGGCACTGAAGCTTTCTTT. It is translated as CASSATGGTEAFF.

The CDR3 reads CASSPLAGVSSYEQYF. The CDR3 coding sequence is TGTGCCAGCAGCCCATTAGCGGGCGTTAGCTCCTACGAGCAGTACTTC. This sequence joins TRBV9 and TRBJ2-7, with 7 bases aligning to TRBD2. The CDR3 has 16 residues. Per germline, CDR1 SGDLS and CDR2 YYNGEE. V dropped 4 bases and J dropped 0; count of bases not matched to a gene: 10.

The chain recombines TRBV27 with TRBJ2-1, with 11 bases matching TRBD2. Losses at the gene ends were 5 bases for V and 3 bases for J; bases not matched to a gene: 9. The length of the CDR3 is 17 residues. Germline V gene data show CDR1 as MNHEY and CDR2 as SMNVEV (reference sequence). CDR3: CASSPRLAGRFYNEQFF. The DNA of the CDR3 is TGTGCCAGCAGTCCAAGACTAGCGGGACGTTTCTACAATGAGCAGTTCTTC.

The rearrangement joins TRBV19 to TRBJ1-3; 7 bases are a match to TRBD1. V shed 4 bases and J 3 bases; nucleotides not matched to a gene: 9. The CDR3 extends over 16 amino acids. Germline CDR1 is LNHDA and CDR2 is SQIVND (reference sequence). CDR3 nucleotide sequence: TGTGCCAGTAGTAACCAGGACAGGCTGAATGGAAACACCATATATTTT. Protein sequence: CASSNQDRLNGNTIYF.

This chain uses TRBV3-1 (or the pseudogene TRBV3-2) with TRBJ1-1; possibly TRBD1 for D (6 bases). Trimming took off 0 bases at V and 3 bases at J, with 11 bases between the two ends. In germline, CDR1 is LGHDT, CDR2 YNNKEL (reference sequence). CDR3 length equals 15 residues. CDR3 in DNA: TGTGCCAGCAGCCAAGATGTCAGGGGCGACACTGAAGCTTTCTTT. Its protein product is CASSQDVRGDTEAFF.

The chain employs TRBV5-1 and TRBJ2-3; 11 bases fit TRBD2. CDR3 length equals 15 residues. The J segment lost 6 bases and the V segment lost 2 bases, leaving 5 bases of the junction unmatched. The germline V gene encodes CDR1 SGHRS and CDR2 YFSETQ. In DNA form, the CDR3 reads TGCGCCAGCAGCTTCCGTTCTAGCGGGGGGGATACGCAGTATTTT. Protein product: CASSFRSSGGDTQYF.

This chain connects TRBV9 to TRBJ2-1; 13 bases are shared with TRBD2. The CDR3 covers 15 residues. Germline CDR1 and CDR2: SGDLS and YYNGEE. The trim removed 3 bases at V and 4 bases at J, leaving 1 base unmatched. CDR3 sequence reads: CASSGTSGGYNEQFF. DNA of the CDR3: TGTGCCAGCAGCGGGACTAGCGGGGGATACAATGAGCAGTTCTTC.

The V gene is TRBV29-1, the J gene TRBJ2-3; TRBD2 matches at 8 bases. This CDR3 contains 14 residues. The V and J ends lost 2 bases and 6 bases, in that order; junction bases with no gene match: 7. Germline CDR1 SQVTM, CDR2 ANQGSEA. CDR3 bases: TGCAGCGTTGAAACCCGACTAGCGTCCGATACGCAGTATTTT. It translates to CSVETRLASDTQYF.

This chain links TRBV5-1 with TRBJ2-7; the D gene is possibly TRBD2 (7 bases). There are 17 residues in the CDR3. V lost 0 bases, J lost 6 bases, and 22 bases lay in between. Germline CDR1 SGHRS, CDR2 YFSETQ. The CDR3 loop reads CASSLVAGATSLGEQYF. CDR3 in DNA: TGCGCCAGCAGCTTGGTTGCGGGGGCCACCAGCCTAGGCGAGCAGTACTTC.

For the CDR3, the DNA is TGTGCCAGCAGTGAAGGTGGAGCTTATAACTATGGCTACACCTTC. Translating gives CASSEGGAYNYGYTF. The chain carries TRBV2 and TRBJ1-2, with D unresolved. The germline gives CDR1 SNHLY, CDR2 FYNNEI. Trimming stripped 1 base from V and 1 base from J, with 10 bases between. The CDR3 sequence is 15 residues long. Full variable domain (missing parts from reference TRBV2 and TRBJ1-2): EPEVTQTPSHQVTQMGQEVILRCVPISNHLYFYWYRQILGQKVEFLVSFYNNEISEKSEIFDDQFSVERPDGSNFTLKIRSTKLEDSAMYFCASSEGGAYNYGYTFGSGTRLTVV.

The DNA for the CDR3 is TGTGCCAGCAGCTTAGTATCAGGACAAATACTTGCAACTAATGAAAAACTGTTTTTT. Translation gives CASSLVSGQILATNEKLFF. V usage is TRBV7-9 and J usage is TRBJ1-4; D perhaps matches TRBD1 (5 bases). V was clipped by 1 base and J by 0 bases, with 18 bases between them. The germline V gene has CDR1 SEHNR and CDR2 FQNEAQ (reference sequence). This CDR3 has 19 residues.

A few counts support this clone. The chain uses TRBV3-1 (or the pseudogene TRBV3-2) and TRBJ1-3; the D gene is possibly TRBD1 (5 bases). V was pared by 3 bases and J by 0 bases, with 9 bases between. This CDR3 spans 15 amino acids. CDR1 and CDR2 (germline): LGHDT, YNNKEL (reference sequence). The DNA for the CDR3 is TGTGCCAGCAGCCATGACAGCTTCTCTGGAAACACCATATATTTT. This gives the protein CASSHDSFSGNTIYF.

The genes are TRBV28 and TRBJ2-2; TRBD1 aligns across 8 bases. CDR3 length equals 15 residues. Germline lookup yields CDR1 MDHEN and CDR2 SYDVKM. Trimming cost V 8 bases and J 4 bases; bases outside gene matches: 9. As DNA, the CDR3 is TGTGCCAGCGGAATTTCAGGGGGCGGCACCGGGGAGCTGTTTTTT. It translates to CASGISGGGTGELFF.

The rearrangement uses TRBV9 and TRBJ2-3; 11 bases fit TRBD2. The trim removed 0 bases at V and 6 bases at J, leaving 6 bases unmatched. The germline CDR1 and CDR2 sequences are SGDLS and YYNGEE. This CDR3 contains 16 residues. The CDR3 nucleotides are TGTGCCAGCAGCGTAGACCCCGGACTAGCGGGTGATACGCAGTATTTT. This codes for CASSVDPGLAGDTQYF.

As regards this clone: Other DNA sequences within the sample encode an identical CDR3. DNA for the CDR3: TGCGCCAGCAGCCTGGCTCCCTCCTACGAGCAGTACTTC. Amino acids: CASSLAPSYEQYF. The chain links TRBV5-1 to TRBJ2-7; D unresolved. The CDR3 contains 13 residues. Germline CDR1 SGHRS, CDR2 YFSETQ. The V end lost 4 bases, the J end lost 0 bases, and 8 bases lay between the germline ends.